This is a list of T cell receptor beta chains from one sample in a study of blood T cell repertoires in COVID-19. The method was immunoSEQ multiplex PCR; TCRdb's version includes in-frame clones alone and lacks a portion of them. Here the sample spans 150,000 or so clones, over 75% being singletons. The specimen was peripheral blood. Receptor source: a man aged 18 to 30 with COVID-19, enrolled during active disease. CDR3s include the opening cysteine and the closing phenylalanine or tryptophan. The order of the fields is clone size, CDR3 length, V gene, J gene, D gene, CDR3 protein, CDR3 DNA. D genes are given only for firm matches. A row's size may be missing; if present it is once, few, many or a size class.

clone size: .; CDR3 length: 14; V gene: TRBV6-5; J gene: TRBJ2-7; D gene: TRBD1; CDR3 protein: CASSSRDRGLEQYF; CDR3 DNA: TGTGCCAGCAGTTCCCGGGACAGGGGGCTCGAGCAGTACTTC
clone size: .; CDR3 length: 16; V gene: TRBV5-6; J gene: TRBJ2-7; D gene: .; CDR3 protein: CASSLFGSSRLYEQYF; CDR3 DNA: TGTGCCAGCAGCTTGTTCGGGAGTTCACGACTCTACGAGCAGTACTTC
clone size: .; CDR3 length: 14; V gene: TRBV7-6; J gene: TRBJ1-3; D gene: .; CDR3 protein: CASSPGISGNTIYF; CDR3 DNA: TGTGCCAGCAGCCCGGGGATCTCTGGAAACACCATATATTTT
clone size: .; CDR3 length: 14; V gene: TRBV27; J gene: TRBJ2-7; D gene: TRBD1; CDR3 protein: CASSPRQGPYEQYF; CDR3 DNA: TGTGCCAGCAGTCCCCGACAGGGCCCATACGAGCAGTACTTC
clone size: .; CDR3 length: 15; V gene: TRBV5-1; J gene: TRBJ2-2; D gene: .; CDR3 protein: CASSLKLAGTGELFF; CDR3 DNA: TGCGCCAGCAGCTTGAAACTAGCCGGGACCGGGGAGCTGTTTTTT
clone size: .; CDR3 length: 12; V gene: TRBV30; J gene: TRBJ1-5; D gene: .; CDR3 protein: CAWSVSFQPQHF; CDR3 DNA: TGTGCCTGGAGTGTTAGTTTCCAGCCCCAGCATTTT
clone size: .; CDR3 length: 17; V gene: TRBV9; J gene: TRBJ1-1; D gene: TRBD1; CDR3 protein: CASSAGLDRGTNTEAFF; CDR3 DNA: TGTGCCAGCAGCGCTGGACTGGACAGGGGGACTAACACTGAAGCTTTCTTT
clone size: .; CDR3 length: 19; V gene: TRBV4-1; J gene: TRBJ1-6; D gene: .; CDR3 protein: CASSQDLGRGSSYNSPLHF; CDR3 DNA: TGCGCCAGCAGCCAAGATTTGGGCAGGGGCAGCTCCTATAATTCACCCCTCCACTTT
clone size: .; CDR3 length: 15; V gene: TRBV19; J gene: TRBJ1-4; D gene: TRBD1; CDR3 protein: CASSIGTGVHEKLFF; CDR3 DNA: TGTGCCAGTAGTATCGGCACAGGGGTACATGAAAAACTGTTTTTT
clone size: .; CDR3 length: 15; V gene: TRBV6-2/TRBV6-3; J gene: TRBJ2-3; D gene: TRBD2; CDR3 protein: CASSIRGLSTDTQYF; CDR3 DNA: TGTGCCAGCAGCATTCGGGGACTAAGCACAGATACGCAGTATTTT
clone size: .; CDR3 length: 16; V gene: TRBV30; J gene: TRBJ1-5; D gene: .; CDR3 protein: CAWSVFGRNRNQPQHF; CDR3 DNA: TGTGCCTGGAGTGTATTCGGCAGGAACCGCAATCAGCCCCAGCATTTT
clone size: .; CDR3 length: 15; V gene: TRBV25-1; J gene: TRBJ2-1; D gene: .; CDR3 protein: CASSDPRGVNNEQFF; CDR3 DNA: TGTGCCAGCAGTGACCCCAGGGGTGTAAACAATGAGCAGTTCTTC
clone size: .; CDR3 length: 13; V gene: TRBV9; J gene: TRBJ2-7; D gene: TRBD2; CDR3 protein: CASSQGLKYEQYF; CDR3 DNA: TGTGCCAGCAGCCAGGGACTAAAGTACGAGCAGTACTTC
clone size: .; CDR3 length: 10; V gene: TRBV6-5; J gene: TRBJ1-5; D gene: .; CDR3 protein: CASGERPQHF; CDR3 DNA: TGTGCCAGCGGAGAGAGGCCCCAGCATTTT
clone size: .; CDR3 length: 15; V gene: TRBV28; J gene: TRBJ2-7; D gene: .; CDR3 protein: CASSFNSRGTYEQYF; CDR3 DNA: TGTGCCAGCAGTTTTAATTCTAGGGGGACCTACGAGCAGTACTTC
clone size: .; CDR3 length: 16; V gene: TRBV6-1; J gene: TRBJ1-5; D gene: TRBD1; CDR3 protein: CASSAGDRGLNQPQHF; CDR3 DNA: TGTGCCAGCAGTGCTGGGGACAGGGGGCTCAATCAGCCCCAGCATTTT
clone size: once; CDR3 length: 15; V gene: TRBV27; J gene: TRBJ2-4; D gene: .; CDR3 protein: CASSLGGGFKNIQYF; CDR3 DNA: TGTGCCAGCAGTTTAGGGGGCGGTTTTAAAAACATTCAGTACTTC
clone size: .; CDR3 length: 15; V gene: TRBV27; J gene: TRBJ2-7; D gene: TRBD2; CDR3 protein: CASRIGLADAYEQYF; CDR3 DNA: TGTGCCAGCAGGATTGGACTAGCGGATGCATACGAGCAGTACTTC
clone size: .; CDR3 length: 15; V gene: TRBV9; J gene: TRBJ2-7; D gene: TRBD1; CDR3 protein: CASSVEGQGAYEQYF; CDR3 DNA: TGTGCCAGCAGCGTAGAGGGACAGGGGGCATACGAGCAGTACTTC
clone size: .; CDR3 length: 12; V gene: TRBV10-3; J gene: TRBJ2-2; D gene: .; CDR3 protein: CAITPVGGELFF; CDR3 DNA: TGTGCCATCACCCCCGTCGGCGGGGAGCTGTTTTTT
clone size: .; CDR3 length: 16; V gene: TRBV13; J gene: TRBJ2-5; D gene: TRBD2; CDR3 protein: CASSLYLAGGGGAQYF; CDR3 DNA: TGTGCCAGCAGCTTATACCTAGCGGGAGGAGGGGGGGCCCAGTACTTC
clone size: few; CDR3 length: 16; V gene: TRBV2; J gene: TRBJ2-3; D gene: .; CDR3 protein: CASSRDSTGGADTQYF; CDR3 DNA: TGTGCCAGCAGCCGGGACAGCACGGGAGGGGCAGATACGCAGTATTTT
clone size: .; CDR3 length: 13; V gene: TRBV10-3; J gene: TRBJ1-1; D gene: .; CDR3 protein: CAISESPGTEAFF; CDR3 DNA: TGTGCCATCAGTGAGTCACCGGGCACTGAAGCTTTCTTT
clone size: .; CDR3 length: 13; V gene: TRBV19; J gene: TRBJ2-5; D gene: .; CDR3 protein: CASRIRGQETQYF; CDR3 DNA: TGTGCCAGTAGGATCCGGGGACAAGAGACCCAGTACTTC
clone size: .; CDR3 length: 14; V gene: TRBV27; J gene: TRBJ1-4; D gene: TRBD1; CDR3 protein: CATSTSGTGEKLLF; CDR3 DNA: TGTGCCACCTCCACCTCCGGGACAGGGGAAAAACTGCTTTTT
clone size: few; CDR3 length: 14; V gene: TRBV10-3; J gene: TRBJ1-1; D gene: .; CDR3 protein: CAISPGQMNTEAFF; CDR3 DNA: TGTGCCATCAGCCCCGGACAGATGAACACTGAAGCTTTCTTT
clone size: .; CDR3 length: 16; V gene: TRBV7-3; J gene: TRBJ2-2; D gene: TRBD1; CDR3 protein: CASSLRGTGNTGELFF; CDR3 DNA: TGTGCCAGCAGCCTACGCGGGACAGGGAACACCGGGGAGCTGTTTTTT
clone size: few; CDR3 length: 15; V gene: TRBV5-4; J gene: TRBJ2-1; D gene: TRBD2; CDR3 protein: CASHAGGSSYNEQFF; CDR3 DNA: TGTGCCAGTCATGCGGGAGGGAGCTCCTACAATGAGCAGTTCTTC
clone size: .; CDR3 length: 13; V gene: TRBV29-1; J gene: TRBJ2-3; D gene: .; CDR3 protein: CSVRGKLGNTQYF; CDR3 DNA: TGCAGCGTGAGGGGGAAACTAGGGAATACGCAGTATTTT
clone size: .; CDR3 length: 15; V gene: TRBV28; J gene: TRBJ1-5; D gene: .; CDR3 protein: CASSSPEFSNQPQHF; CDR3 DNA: TGTGCCAGCAGTTCTCCTGAGTTTAGCAATCAGCCCCAGCATTTT
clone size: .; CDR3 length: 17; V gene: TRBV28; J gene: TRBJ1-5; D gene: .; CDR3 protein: CASSLGRGYTSNQPQHF; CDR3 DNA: TGTGCCAGCAGTTTAGGGAGGGGTTATACTAGCAATCAGCCCCAGCATTTT
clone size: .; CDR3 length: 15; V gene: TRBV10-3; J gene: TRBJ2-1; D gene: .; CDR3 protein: CAIRTGLTPKYEQFF; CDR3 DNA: TGTGCCATCAGAACAGGGTTAACTCCCAAATATGAGCAGTTCTTC
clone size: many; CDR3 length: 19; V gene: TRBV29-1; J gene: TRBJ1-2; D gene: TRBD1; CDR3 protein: CSVETGGLILSGANYGYTF; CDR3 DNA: TGCAGCGTGGAAACAGGGGGCTTGATCCTAAGCGGAGCTAACTATGGCTACACCTTC
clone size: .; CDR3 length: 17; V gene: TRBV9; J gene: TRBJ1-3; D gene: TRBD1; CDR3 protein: CASSVAGTGASGNTIYF; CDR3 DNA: TGTGCCAGCAGCGTGGCGGGGACAGGGGCCTCTGGAAACACCATATATTTT
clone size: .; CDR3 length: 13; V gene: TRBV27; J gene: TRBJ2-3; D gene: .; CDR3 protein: CASSPLSTDTQYF; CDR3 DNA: TGTGCCAGCAGTCCCCTCTCCACAGATACGCAGTATTTT
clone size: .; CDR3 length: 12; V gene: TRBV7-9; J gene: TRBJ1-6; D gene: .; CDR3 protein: CASSTVNSPLHF; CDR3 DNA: TGTGCCAGCAGCACAGTGAATTCACCCCTCCACTTT
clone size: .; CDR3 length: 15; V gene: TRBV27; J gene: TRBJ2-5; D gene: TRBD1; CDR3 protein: CASSATGTAPETQYF; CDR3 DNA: TGTGCCAGCAGTGCCACCGGGACAGCGCCGGAGACCCAGTACTTC